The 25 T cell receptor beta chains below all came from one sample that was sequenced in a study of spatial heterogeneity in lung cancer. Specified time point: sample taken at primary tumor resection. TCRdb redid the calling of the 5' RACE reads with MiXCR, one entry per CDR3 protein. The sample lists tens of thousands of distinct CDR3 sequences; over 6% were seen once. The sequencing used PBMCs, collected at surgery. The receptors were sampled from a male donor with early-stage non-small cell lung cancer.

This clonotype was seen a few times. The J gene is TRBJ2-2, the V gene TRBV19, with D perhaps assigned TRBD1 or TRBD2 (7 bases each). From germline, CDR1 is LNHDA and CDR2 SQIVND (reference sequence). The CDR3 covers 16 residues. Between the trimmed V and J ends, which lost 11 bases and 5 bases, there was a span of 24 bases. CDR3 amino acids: CAGADRLGGGTGELFF. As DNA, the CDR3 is TGTGCCGGAGCGGACAGGCTCGGCGGGGGTACCGGGGAGCTGTTTTTT.

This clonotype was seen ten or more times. CDR3: CASSTPDRGELNTEAFF. The CDR3 region has the DNA TGTGCCAGCAGTACCCCGGACAGGGGGGAGTTGAACACTGAAGCTTTCTTT. The V and J genes are TRBV6-2 or TRBV6-3 and TRBJ1-1, with 10 bases matching TRBD1. The CDR3 consists of 17 residues. V dropped 5 bases and J dropped 0; count of bases not matched to a gene: 9. Per germline, CDR1 MNHEY and CDR2 SVGEGT.

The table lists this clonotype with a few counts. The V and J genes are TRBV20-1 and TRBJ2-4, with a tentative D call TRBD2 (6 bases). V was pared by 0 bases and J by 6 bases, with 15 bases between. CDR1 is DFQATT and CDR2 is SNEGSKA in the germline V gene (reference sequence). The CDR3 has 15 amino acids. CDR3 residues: CSARDPRGELNIQYF. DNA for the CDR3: TGCAGTGCTAGAGATCCGCGGGGCGAGCTAAACATTCAGTACTTC.

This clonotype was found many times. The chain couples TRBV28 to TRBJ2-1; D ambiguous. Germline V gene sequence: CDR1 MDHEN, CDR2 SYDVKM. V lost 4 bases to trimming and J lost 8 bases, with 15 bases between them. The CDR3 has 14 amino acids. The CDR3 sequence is CASSSRLLKDEQFF. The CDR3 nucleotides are TGTGCCAGCAGTTCCCGACTTTTAAAGGATGAGCAGTTCTTC.

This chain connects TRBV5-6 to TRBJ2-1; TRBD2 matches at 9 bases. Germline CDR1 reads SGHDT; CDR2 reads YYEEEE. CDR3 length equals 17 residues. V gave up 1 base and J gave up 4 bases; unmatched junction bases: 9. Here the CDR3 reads CASSLISGSTGYNEQFF. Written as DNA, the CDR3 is TGTGCCAGCAGCTTGATTAGCGGGAGTACGGGTTACAATGAGCAGTTCTTC.

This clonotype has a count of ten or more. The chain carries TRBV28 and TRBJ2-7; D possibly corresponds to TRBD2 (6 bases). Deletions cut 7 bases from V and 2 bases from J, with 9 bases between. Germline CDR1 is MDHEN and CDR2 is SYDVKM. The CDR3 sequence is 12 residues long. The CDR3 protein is CASTEGAYEQYF. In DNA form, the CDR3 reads TGTGCCAGCACGGAGGGAGCCTACGAGCAGTACTTC.

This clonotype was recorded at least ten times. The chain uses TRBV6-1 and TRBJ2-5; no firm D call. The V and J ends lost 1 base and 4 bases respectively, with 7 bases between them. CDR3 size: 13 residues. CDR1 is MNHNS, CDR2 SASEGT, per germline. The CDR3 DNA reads TGTGCCAGCAGTGAAGTTTTTGGAGAGACCCAGTACTTC. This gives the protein CASSEVFGETQYF.

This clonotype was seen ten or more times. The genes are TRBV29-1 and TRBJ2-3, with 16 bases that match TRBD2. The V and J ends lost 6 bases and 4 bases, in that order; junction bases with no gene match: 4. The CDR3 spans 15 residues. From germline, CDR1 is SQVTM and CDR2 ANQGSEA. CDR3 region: CSVVGLAGGSDTQYF. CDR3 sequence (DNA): TGCAGCGTCGTGGGACTAGCGGGGGGGTCAGATACGCAGTATTTT.

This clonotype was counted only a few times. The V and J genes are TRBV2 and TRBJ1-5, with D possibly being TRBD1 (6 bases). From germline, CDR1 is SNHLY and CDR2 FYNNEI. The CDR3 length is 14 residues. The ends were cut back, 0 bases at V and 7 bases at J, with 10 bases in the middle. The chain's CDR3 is CASSEAAGEQPQHF. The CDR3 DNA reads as TGTGCCAGCAGTGAAGCGGCAGGGGAACAGCCCCAGCATTTT.

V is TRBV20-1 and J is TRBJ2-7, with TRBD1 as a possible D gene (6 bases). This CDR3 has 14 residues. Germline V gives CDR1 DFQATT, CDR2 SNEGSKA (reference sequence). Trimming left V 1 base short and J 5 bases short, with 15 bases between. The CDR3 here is CSARATGYANEQYF. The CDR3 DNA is TGCAGTGCTAGAGCCACAGGGTATGCGAACGAGCAGTACTTC.

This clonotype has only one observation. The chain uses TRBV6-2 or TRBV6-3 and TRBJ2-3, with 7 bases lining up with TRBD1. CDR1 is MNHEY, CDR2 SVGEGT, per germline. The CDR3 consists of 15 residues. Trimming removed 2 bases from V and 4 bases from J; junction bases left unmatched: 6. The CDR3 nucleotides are TGTGCCAGCAGTTACGAGGGGGCACCATCAGATACGCAGTATTTT. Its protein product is CASSYEGAPSDTQYF.

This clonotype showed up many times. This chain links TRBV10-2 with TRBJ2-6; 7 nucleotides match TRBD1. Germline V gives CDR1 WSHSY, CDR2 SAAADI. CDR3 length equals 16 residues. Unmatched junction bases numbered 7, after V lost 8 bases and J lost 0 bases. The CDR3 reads CASGRGLDSGANVLTF. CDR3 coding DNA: TGCGCCAGCGGTAGGGGGCTTGACTCTGGGGCCAACGTCCTGACTTTC.

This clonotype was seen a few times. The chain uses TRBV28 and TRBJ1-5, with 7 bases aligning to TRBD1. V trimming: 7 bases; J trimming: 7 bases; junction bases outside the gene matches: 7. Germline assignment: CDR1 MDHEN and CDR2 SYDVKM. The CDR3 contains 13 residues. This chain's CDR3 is CASITDRVQPQHF. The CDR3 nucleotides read TGTGCCAGCATAACCGACAGGGTCCAGCCCCAGCATTTT.

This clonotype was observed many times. The CDR3 nucleotides are TGTGCCAGCAGCCACCGCGGGGAGGGGAAACAGCCCCAGCATTTT. This translates into CASSHRGEGKQPQHF. The rearrangement links TRBV6-5 to TRBJ1-5, with D possibly TRBD1 on 5 matching bases. Per germline, CDR1 MNHEY and CDR2 SVGAGI. The CDR3 has 15 amino acids. The germline V and J ends were trimmed by 6 bases and 7 bases, with 19 bases remaining between them.

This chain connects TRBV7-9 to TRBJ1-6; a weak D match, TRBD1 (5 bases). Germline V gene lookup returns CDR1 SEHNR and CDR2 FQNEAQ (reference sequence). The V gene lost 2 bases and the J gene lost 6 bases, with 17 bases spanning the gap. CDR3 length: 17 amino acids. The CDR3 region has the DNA TGTGCCAGCAGCTTATCTACTCAGGGAACTATTAATTCACCCCTCCACTTT. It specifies CASSLSTQGTINSPLHF.

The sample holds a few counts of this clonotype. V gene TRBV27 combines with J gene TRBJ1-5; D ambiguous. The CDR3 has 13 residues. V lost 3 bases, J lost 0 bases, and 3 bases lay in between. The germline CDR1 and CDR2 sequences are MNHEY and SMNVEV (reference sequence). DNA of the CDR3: TGTGCCAGCAGTTTCAATAGCAATCAGCCCCAGCATTTT. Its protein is CASSFNSNQPQHF.

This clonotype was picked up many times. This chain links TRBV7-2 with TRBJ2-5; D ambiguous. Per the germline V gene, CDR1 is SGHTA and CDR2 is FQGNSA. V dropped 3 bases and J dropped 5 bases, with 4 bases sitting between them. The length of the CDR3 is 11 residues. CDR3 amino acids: CASSLWETQYF. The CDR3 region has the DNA TGTGCCAGCAGCTTGTGGGAGACCCAGTACTTC.

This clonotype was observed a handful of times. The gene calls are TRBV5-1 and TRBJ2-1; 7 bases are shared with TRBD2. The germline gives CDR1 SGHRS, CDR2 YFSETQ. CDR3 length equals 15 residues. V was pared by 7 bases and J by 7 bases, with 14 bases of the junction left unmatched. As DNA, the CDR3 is TGCGCCAGCGGGGAGACTAGCACAACACGGAATGAGCAGTTCTTC. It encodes CASGETSTTRNEQFF.

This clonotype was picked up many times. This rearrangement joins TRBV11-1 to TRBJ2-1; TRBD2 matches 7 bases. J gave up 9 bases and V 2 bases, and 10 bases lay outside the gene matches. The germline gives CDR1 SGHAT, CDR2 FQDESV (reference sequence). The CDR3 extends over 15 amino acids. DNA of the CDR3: TGTGCCAGCAGCTTAATCCGGGCGTCGGGGGGTGAGCAGTTCTTC. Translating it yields CASSLIRASGGEQFF.

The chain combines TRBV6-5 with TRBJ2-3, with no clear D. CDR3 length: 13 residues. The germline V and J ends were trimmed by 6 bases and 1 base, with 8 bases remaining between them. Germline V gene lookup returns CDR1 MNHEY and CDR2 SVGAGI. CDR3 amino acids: CASRDDGTDTQYF. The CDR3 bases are TGTGCCAGCAGGGATGATGGCACAGATACGCAGTATTTT.

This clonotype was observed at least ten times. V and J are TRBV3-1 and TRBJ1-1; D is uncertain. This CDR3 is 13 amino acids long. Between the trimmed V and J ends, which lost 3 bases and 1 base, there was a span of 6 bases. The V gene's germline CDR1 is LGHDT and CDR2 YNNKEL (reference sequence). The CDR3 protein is CASSQGANTEAFF. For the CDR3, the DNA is TGTGCCAGCAGCCAGGGCGCGAACACTGAAGCTTTCTTT.

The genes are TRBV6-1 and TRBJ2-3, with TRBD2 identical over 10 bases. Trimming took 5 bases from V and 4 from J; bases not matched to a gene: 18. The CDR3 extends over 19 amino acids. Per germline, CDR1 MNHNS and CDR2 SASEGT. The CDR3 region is CASSTPGTSATFPADTQYF. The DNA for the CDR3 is TGTGCCAGCAGTACTCCCGGGACTAGCGCTACCTTCCCCGCAGATACGCAGTATTTT.

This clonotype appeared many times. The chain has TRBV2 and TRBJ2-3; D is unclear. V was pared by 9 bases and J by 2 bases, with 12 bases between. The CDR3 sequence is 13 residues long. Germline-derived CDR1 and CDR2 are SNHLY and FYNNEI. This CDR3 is CASDFGHTDTQYF. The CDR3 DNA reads TGTGCCAGTGATTTTGGGCACACAGATACGCAGTATTTT. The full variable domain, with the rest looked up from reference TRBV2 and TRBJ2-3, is EPEVTQTPSHQVTQMGQEVILRCVPISNHLYFYWYRQILGQKVEFLVSFYNNEISEKSEIFDDQFSVERPDGSNFTLKIRSTKLEDSAMYFCASDFGHTDTQYFGPGTRLTVL.

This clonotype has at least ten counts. The CDR3 region has the DNA TGTGCCAGCAGTTTAACAGTTCCCTACGAGCAGTACTTC. Translating gives CASSLTVPYEQYF. The V gene is TRBV28, the J gene TRBJ2-7, with D hard to call. This CDR3 contains 13 residues. The V gene lost 2 bases and the J gene lost 2 bases, with 7 bases spanning the gap. Germline V gene data show CDR1 as MDHEN and CDR2 as SYDVKM. The full variable domain, its missing parts supplied by reference TRBV28 and TRBJ2-7, is DVKVTQSSRYLVKRTGEKVFLECVQDMDHENMFWYRQDPGLGLRLIYFSYDVKMKEKGDIPEGYSVSREKKERFSLILESASTNQTSMYLCASSLTVPYEQYFGPGTRLTVT.

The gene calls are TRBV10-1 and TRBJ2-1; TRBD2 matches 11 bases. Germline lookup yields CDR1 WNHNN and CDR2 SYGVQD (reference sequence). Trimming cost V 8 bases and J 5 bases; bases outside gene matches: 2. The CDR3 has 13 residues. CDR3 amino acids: CASGTSGNNEQFF. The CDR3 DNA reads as TGCGCCAGCGGGACTAGCGGTAACAATGAGCAGTTCTTC.